This entry is about one T cell receptor (beta chain). The CDR3 runs to 16 residues. V dropped 2 bases and J dropped 1; count of bases not matched to a gene: 6. Germline CDR1 reads SGHTA; CDR2 reads FQGNSA. Original handling: Quantification of nucleated cells was approximated via reference gene primer amplification. Sequenced by immunoSEQ multiplex PCR; TCRdb stores in-frame clones only, minus some. V, J and clone size are taken as reported in that table, and D and trimming were inferred from the DNA itself. Of tens of thousands of clones listed, around 76% are singletons. The entry originates in a study of blood T cell repertoires in COVID-19. Study background: Some COVID-19 samples were acute and others convalescent; all came from the United States, Italy and Spain. Nucleic acid was either cDNA or gDNA, and it came from T cells, B-cell-depleted T cells, or PBMCs.

The sequencing input was peripheral blood. This TCR was recovered from an older man with active or convalescent COVID-19. This chain links TRBV7-2 with TRBJ2-5; TRBD2 aligns across 8 bases. The CDR3 DNA reads TGTGCCAGCAGCTTAAACCCAGCGGGGGTCCAAGAGACCCAGTACTTC. Its protein is CASSLNPAGVQETQYF.